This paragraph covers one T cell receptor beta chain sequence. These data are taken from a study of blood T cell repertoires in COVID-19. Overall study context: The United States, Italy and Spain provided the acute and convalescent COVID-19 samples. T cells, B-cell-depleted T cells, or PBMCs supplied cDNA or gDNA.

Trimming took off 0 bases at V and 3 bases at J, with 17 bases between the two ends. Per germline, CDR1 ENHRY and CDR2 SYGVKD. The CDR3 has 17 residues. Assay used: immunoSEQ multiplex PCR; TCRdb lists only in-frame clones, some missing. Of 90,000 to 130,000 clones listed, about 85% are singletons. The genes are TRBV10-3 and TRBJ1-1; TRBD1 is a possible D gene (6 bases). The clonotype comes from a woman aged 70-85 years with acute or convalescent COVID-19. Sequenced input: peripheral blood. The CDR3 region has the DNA TGTGCCATCAGTGAGTCGGCGACAGGCCGGGGGGACACTGAAGCTTTCTTT. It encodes CAISESATGRGDTEAFF.